This T cell receptor (beta chain) derives from a study of blood T cell repertoires in COVID-19 (dated by TCRdb to 2019 to 2021). In the study overall: The collaborator samples originated in the United States, Italy and Spain and spanned the acute and convalescent phases of COVID-19. The repertoires were released in a freely available public database intended as a resource for research on the immune response to SARS-CoV-2. The dataset comprised deeply sampled blood TCRbeta repertoires from subjects exposed to, actively infected with, or recovered from COVID-19. The material from the prospective study consisted of cDNA or gDNA derived from T cells, B-cell-depleted T cells, or PBMCs. Samples came from the ongoing ImmuneRACE study (first 160 participants) plus 1,254 subjects from 6 global collaborators. HLA class I and class II types, where available, came from metadata supplied by the sample provider rather than from assay-based typing. Nearly every sample came with metadata listing a de-identified subject ID, COVID-19 status, age in years and sex.

Beyond this particular receptor, the publication reports: Clinical and demographic metadata were provided uncurated, with the amount varying by source and participant.

TCRbeta CDR3 regions were amplified from genomic DNA using the immunoSEQ Assay, a bias-controlled multiplex PCR. The authors processed their data as follows. Within the assay, amplification of reference gene primers was used to estimate how many nucleated cells each sample contained. To quantify the absolute abundance of each unique TCRbeta CDR3 rearrangement, sequence reads were collapsed and filtered. For each sample, productive Simpson clonality was calculated by taking the square root of Simpson's diversity index across productive rearrangements. Held by TCRdb, this immuneACCESS table contains in-frame sequences only and omits some clones. Under half of the omission traces to an unresolved V gene where checked; the cause of the rest is unknown. V and J calls plus clone size are reproduced from that table; the DNA served to infer D and trimming. For this sample there are about 280,000 clones; roughly 87% appear just once. The top ten clonotypes cover under 7% of the sample.

Participants in the prospective study were enrolled through a virtual design, were aged about 18 to 100 years, and lived in 24 United States geographic areas. In the prospective study, cohorts were assigned on the basis of participant-reported clinical history obtained from a screening survey and a study questionnaire. Recovered participants in ImmuneRACE Cohort 3 were defined by two consecutive negative NP/OP PCR tests, clearance by a healthcare professional, or resolution of symptoms. Each participant in the prospective study had whole blood, serum and a nasopharyngeal or oropharyngeal swab collected by mobile phlebotomists. Additional blood draws and questionnaires over an approximately 2-month period could optionally be provided by prospective study participants. Prospective study blood samples were shipped either frozen or at room temperature before DNA extraction. A word on this clone: Its binding antigen is unknown. The sample holds no much larger clone one base away, and base qualities are not on file.

From the cysteine through the phenylalanine, the CDR3 covers 17 amino acids. CDR3 DNA only is kept here, 51 bases in frame from base 1. The germline V gene sets CDR1 to SGHNT and CDR2 to YENEEA. V ends up 0 bases short and J 5 bases short, with an unmatched junction base count of 8. The source of this sequence is a woman in her forties who had recovered from COVID-19. The chain was built from TRBV11-3 and TRBJ2-1, with 9 middle bases fitting TRBD2. The sequenced sample was PBMCs or T cells enriched from blood (not recorded which). The CDR3 protein sequence reads: CASSLDVTSGPDNEQFF. In nucleotide form, the sequence is TGTGCCAGCAGCTTAGATGTTACTAGCGGGCCTGACAATGAGCAGTTCTTC.